The 25 T cell receptor beta chains below all came from one sample that was sequenced in a study of blood T cell repertoires in COVID-19. Repertoires were generated with immunoSEQ multiplex PCR, while TCRdb's copy carries only in-frame clones and drops some. Found here are some 95,000 clones, approximately 76% of them singletons; the top ten hold around 7%. Sequenced input: peripheral blood. These receptors came from a man in his 70s with acute or convalescent COVID-19.

This chain connects TRBV5-1 to TRBJ2-3; D is unresolved. Germline CDR1 SGHRS, CDR2 YFSETQ. There are 13 residues in the CDR3. The germline V and J ends were trimmed by 1 base and 6 bases, with 9 bases remaining between them. CDR3 sequence reads: CASSLSPSDTQYF. DNA for the CDR3: TGCGCCAGCAGCTTGAGCCCCTCGGATACGCAGTATTTT.

The gene calls are TRBV5-6 and TRBJ2-7; TRBD1 matches 11 bases. The CDR3 is 15 amino acids. Germline CDR1 and CDR2: SGHDT and YYEEEE. V was pared by 0 bases and J by 3 bases, with 2 bases of the junction left unmatched. CDR3 in amino acids: CASSLAGTGGYEQYF. The CDR3 nucleotides are TGTGCCAGCAGCTTGGCTGGGACAGGGGGCTACGAGCAGTACTTC.

The rearrangement links TRBV9 to TRBJ2-7; TRBD2 is a possible D gene (6 bases). Deletions cut 3 bases from V and 3 bases from J, with 13 bases between. Germline CDR1 and CDR2: SGDLS and YYNGEE. CDR3 length: 14 residues. This CDR3 reads CASSAGRRDYEQYF. The CDR3 DNA reads TGTGCCAGCAGCGCAGGACGGAGGGACTACGAGCAGTACTTC. Complete variable domain (other parts from reference TRBV9 and TRBJ2-7): DSGVTQTPKHLITATGQRVTLRCSPRSGDLSVYWYQQSLDQGLQFLIQYYNGEERAKGNILERFSAQQFPDLHSELNLSSLELGDSALYFCASSAGRRDYEQYFGPGTRLTVT.

The chain couples TRBV6-6 to TRBJ2-7; 9 bases agree with TRBD1. Unmatched junction bases numbered 9, after V lost 5 bases and J lost 1 base. The germline CDR1 and CDR2 sequences are MNHNY and SVGAGI (reference sequence). This CDR3 contains 16 residues. The CDR3 loop is CASSRLGQGISYEQYV. Written as DNA, the CDR3 is TGTGCCAGCAGTCGACTAGGACAGGGGATATCCTACGAGCAGTACGTC.

This clone was seen a handful of times. The chain joins TRBV27 to TRBJ1-1, with a possible D match to TRBD1 (5 bases). Trimming took off 0 bases at V and 1 base at J, with 15 bases between the two ends. Germline V gene data show CDR1 as MNHEY and CDR2 as SMNVEV (reference sequence). CDR3 length equals 17 residues. CDR3 coding DNA: TGTGCCAGCAGTTTATCCCCTGGTGGGACTCGGAACACTGAAGCTTTCTTT. Translated: CASSLSPGGTRNTEAFF.

The V call is TRBV30, the J call TRBJ2-3, with 9 bases aligning to TRBD1. The V segment lost 3 bases and the J segment 4 bases; nucleotides outside the gene matches: 8. Germline lookup yields CDR1 GTSNPN and CDR2 SVGIG (reference sequence). The CDR3 has 15 amino acids. The CDR3 sequence: CAWRRDRVQSDTQYF. Written as DNA, the CDR3 is TGTGCCTGGAGGCGGGACAGGGTTCAATCAGATACGCAGTATTTT.

This clone was detected a few times. This rearrangement joins TRBV7-9 to TRBJ1-2; D is unresolved. This CDR3 is built from 16 residues. Germline V lookup: CDR1 SEHNR, CDR2 FQNEAQ (reference sequence). V was clipped by 4 bases and J by 1 base, with 16 bases between them. The DNA of the CDR3 is TGTGCCAGCAGCTCGACCGAAGGAGGGATTAACTATGGCTACACCTTC. Its translation is CASSSTEGGINYGYTF.

The V and J genes are TRBV19 and TRBJ1-1; a weak D match, TRBD1 (6 bases). This CDR3 region has 15 residues. The germline V gene has CDR1 LNHDA and CDR2 SQIVND (reference sequence). The germline V and J ends were trimmed by 3 bases and 6 bases, with 17 bases remaining between them. CDR3 DNA: TGTGCCAGTAGTATGAGGGCAGGGGTGGATGCTGAAGCTTTCTTT. Translated, it gives CASSMRAGVDAEAFF.

V usage is TRBV6-5 and J usage is TRBJ2-7; 8 nucleotides align to TRBD2. The V and J ends lost 8 bases and 3 bases, in that order; junction bases with no gene match: 9. The CDR3 loop spans 14 amino acids. Germline values: CDR1 MNHEY, CDR2 SVGAGI. The CDR3, as DNA: TGTGCCAGCCGCGCAACTAGCGGATTCTACGAGCAGTACTTC. Amino acid sequence: CASRATSGFYEQYF.

This clone was observed a handful of times. The chain couples TRBV19 to TRBJ1-2; 8 bases fit TRBD1. The germline V gene has CDR1 LNHDA and CDR2 SQIVND (reference sequence). The V gene end was trimmed by 4 bases and the J gene end by 4 bases; junction bases not matched to a gene: 8. The CDR3 consists of 15 residues. The CDR3 sequence: CASSTPSGGVYGYTF. The DNA for the CDR3 is TGTGCCAGTAGTACCCCCTCAGGGGGCGTCTATGGCTACACCTTC.

The V gene is TRBV24-1, the J gene TRBJ2-7; D is uncertain. Deletions cut 5 bases from V and 0 bases from J, with 19 bases between. The germline V gene encodes CDR1 KGHDR and CDR2 SFDVKD. This CDR3 has 17 residues. The CDR3 nucleotides are TGTGCCACCAGTGGGGCCTTCGGCCCCGAAAGCTCCTACGAGCAGTACGTC. Protein product: CATSGAFGPESSYEQYV.

Only a few counts were recorded for this clone. The V call is TRBV10-3, the J call TRBJ2-1; 7 nucleotides align to TRBD2. The ends lost 4 bases at V and 0 bases at J; junction bases unmatched: 0. The CDR3 sequence is 14 residues long. CDR1 is ENHRY and CDR2 is SYGVKD in the germline V gene. The CDR3 loop reads CAISGGSSYNEQFF. DNA of the CDR3: TGTGCCATCAGTGGCGGGAGCTCCTACAATGAGCAGTTCTTC.

This chain's CDR3 is CASSLVGLAGSYNEQFF. The CDR3, as DNA: TGCGCCAGCAGCTTGGTGGGACTAGCGGGCTCCTACAATGAGCAGTTCTTC. The V gene is TRBV5-1, the J gene TRBJ2-1; 12 bases map to TRBD2. Germline CDR1 is SGHRS and CDR2 is YFSETQ. V was clipped by 0 bases and J by 0 bases; unmatched bases: 1. The CDR3 sequence is 17 residues long.

The chain combines TRBV11-3 with TRBJ2-3; perhaps TRBD2 as D (6 bases). CDR3 length: 16 amino acids. Germline V gene lookup returns CDR1 SGHNT and CDR2 YENEEA. V lost 5 bases and J lost 2, with 17 bases in between. The DNA of the CDR3 is TGTGCCAGCAGCCTCAACGCGGGACCCCTCACAGATACGCAGTATTTT. As protein: CASSLNAGPLTDTQYF.

The table lists this clone with a few counts. The chain links TRBV6-5 to TRBJ1-1, with D possibly being TRBD1 (5 bases). The V end was cut by 0 bases, the J end by 4 bases, with 12 bases between. The CDR3 loop spans 15 amino acids. Looked up from germline, CDR1 is MNHEY and CDR2 is SVGAGI. The CDR3 DNA sequence: TGTGCCAGCAGTTACTCCACCCAAGGGGCCACTGAAGCTTTCTTT. This gives the protein CASSYSTQGATEAFF.

This clone showed up just once. The gene calls are TRBV6-1 and TRBJ2-7; D is undetermined. V was pared by 7 bases and J by 0 bases, with 16 bases between. The CDR3 covers 15 residues. Germline lookup yields CDR1 MNHNS and CDR2 SASEGT. For the CDR3, the DNA is TGTGCCAGCACCACCCGGCTTACGGGCTCCTACGAGCAGTACTTC. It is translated as CASTTRLTGSYEQYF.

With regard to this clone: A read error may produce the germline difference seen at one junction end. The chain couples TRBV5-4 to TRBJ2-7, with TRBD1 identical over 7 bases. The length of the CDR3 is 11 residues. Looked up from germline, CDR1 is SGHNT and CDR2 is YYREEE (reference sequence). Here the CDR3 reads CASSYGTATLF. CDR3 bases: TGTGCCAGCAGCTACGGGACAGCTACCCTCTTC.

J is TRBJ1-3 and V is TRBV2; D is uncertain. Trimming took 4 bases from V and 0 from J, leaving 10 bases between them. Germline values: CDR1 SNHLY, CDR2 FYNNEI. The CDR3 is made up of 15 amino acids. CDR3 protein: CASSAFRASGNTIYF. The CDR3 DNA follows: TGTGCCAGCAGTGCGTTCCGAGCCTCTGGAAACACCATATATTTT. The whole variable domain, filled in from reference TRBV2 and TRBJ1-3, reads EPEVTQTPSHQVTQMGQEVILRCVPISNHLYFYWYRQILGQKVEFLVSFYNNEISEKSEIFDDQFSVERPDGSNFTLKIRSTKLEDSAMYFCASSAFRASGNTIYFGEGSWLTVV.

The genes are TRBV7-2 and TRBJ2-7, with a tentative D call TRBD2 (6 bases). Germline loops: CDR1 SGHTA, CDR2 FQGNSA. Trimming cost V 4 bases and J 4 bases, with 20 bases left between them. This CDR3 is built from 16 residues. CDR3 protein: CASSYHGTPAAYEQYF. The CDR3 DNA is TGTGCCAGCAGCTACCATGGGACTCCGGCGGCGTACGAGCAGTACTTC.

This chain links TRBV5-1 with TRBJ2-5; 12 bases are shared with TRBD1. CDR3 length equals 18 residues. CDR1 is SGHRS and CDR2 is YFSETQ in the germline V gene. V was clipped by 2 bases and J by 0 bases; unmatched bases: 8. The CDR3: CASSFRDRGREYQETQYF. Here the CDR3 DNA reads TGCGCCAGCAGCTTTCGGGACAGGGGGCGGGAGTACCAAGAGACCCAGTACTTC.

The chain couples TRBV7-2 to TRBJ1-2, with 7 bases that match TRBD1. This CDR3 comprises 15 residues. CDR1 and CDR2 from the germline V gene are SGHTA and FQGNSA. J was trimmed by 6 bases and V by 4 bases; bases with no gene match: 11. This chain's CDR3 is CASSWNPGTDHGYTF. In nucleotides, the CDR3 is TGTGCCAGCAGCTGGAATCCCGGGACAGACCATGGCTACACCTTC.

The chain carries TRBV5-1 and TRBJ2-5; 8 bases are shared with TRBD1. There are 15 residues in the CDR3. V gave up 4 bases and J gave up 5 bases; unmatched junction bases: 10. Germline CDR1 is SGHRS and CDR2 is YFSETQ. CDR3 in amino acids: CASSIPIGQGETQYF. The CDR3 bases are TGCGCCAGCAGCATACCGATCGGACAGGGCGAGACCCAGTACTTC. The whole variable domain, remainder taken from reference TRBV5-1 and TRBJ2-5, is KAGVTQTPRYLIKTRGQQVTLSCSPISGHRSVSWYQQTPGQGLQFLFEYFSETQRNKGNFPGRFSGRQFSNSRSEMNVSTLELGDSALYLCASSIPIGQGETQYFGPGTRLLVL.

The V call is TRBV28, the J call TRBJ2-7; D not resolved. The CDR3 covers 14 residues. V was shortened by 5 bases and J by 3 bases, with 14 bases between the two germline ends. Germline-derived CDR1 and CDR2 are MDHEN and SYDVKM. The CDR3 here is CASSAAIGLYEQYF. For the CDR3, the DNA is TGTGCCAGCAGTGCTGCCATCGGTCTCTACGAGCAGTACTTC.

The chain has TRBV2 and TRBJ1-2; 7 bases agree with TRBD1. The CDR3 is made up of 15 amino acids. The germline CDR1 and CDR2 sequences are SNHLY and FYNNEI. V dropped 1 base and J dropped 5; count of bases not matched to a gene: 7. CDR3 amino acids: CASSEEGGSVYGYTF. DNA for the CDR3: TGTGCCAGCAGTGAAGAAGGGGGCTCAGTATATGGCTACACCTTC.

The table lists this clone with a few counts. The rearrangement joins TRBV5-1 to TRBJ1-3; D is ambiguous. V was pared by 0 bases and J by 1 base, with 5 bases between. Germline V gene data show CDR1 as SGHRS and CDR2 as YFSETQ. The CDR3 contains 14 residues. In nucleotides, the CDR3 is TGCGCCAGCAGCTTGGGAGGTTCTGGAAACACCATATATTTT. This sequence encodes CASSLGGSGNTIYF.